These T cell receptor beta chains were read from a single sample in a study of T cell responses to AZD1222 COVID-19 vaccine. Generated by immunoSEQ multiplex PCR, the TCRdb table keeps only in-frame clones and is missing some. Altogether about 170,000 clones are present, roughly 92% being singletons, with the ten largest covering 1.5% to 2%. The sample consisted of peripheral blood, taken on day 0 of AZD1222 vaccination. These receptors were collected from an adult in good health. The CDR3 runs from the conserved cysteine through the conserved F or W. A D gene is named only where the DNA matches it firmly. Clone size is shown for a subset of rows, as once, few, many or a class of expanded clone.

j_call d_call clone_size v_call cdr3_aa cdr3_nt
TRBJ1-1 . . TRBV5-1 CASSLSGELTEAFF TGCGCCAGCAGCTTGTCAGGGGAGCTCACTGAAGCTTTCTTT
TRBJ2-1 . . TRBV5-5 CASSPGQTPNNEQFF TGTGCCAGCAGCCCCGGACAGACTCCCAACAATGAGCAGTTCTTC
TRBJ1-3 . . TRBV15 CATSSLSTLGNTIYF TGTGCCACCAGCTCACTCAGTACACTAGGAAACACCATATATTTT
TRBJ2-1 TRBD1 . TRBV19 CASRQTRGTGVYEQFF TGTGCCAGTAGACAAACGAGGGGGACAGGGGTGTATGAGCAGTTCTTC
TRBJ2-5 TRBD2 . TRBV7-9 CASSLGRTSGGPETQYF TGTGCCAGCAGCTTAGGGAGGACTAGCGGGGGCCCAGAGACCCAGTACTTC
TRBJ1-1 . . TRBV18 CASSPGIGVGMNTEAFF TGTGCCAGCTCACCAGGAATCGGGGTCGGGATGAACACTGAAGCTTTCTTT
TRBJ2-5 . . TRBV5-8 CASSFGVQVETQYF TGTGCCAGCAGCTTTGGCGTGCAGGTGGAGACCCAGTACTTC
TRBJ2-1 TRBD2 . TRBV7-6 CASSPAGTSNEQFF TGTGCCAGCAGCCCCGCCGGGACTAGCAATGAGCAGTTCTTC
TRBJ1-1 . . TRBV18 CASSPPGRATEAFF TGTGCCAGCTCACCACCGGGTAGGGCCACTGAAGCTTTCTTT
TRBJ1-5 . . TRBV19 CASSIGRGTGNQPQHF TGTGCCAGTAGTATAGGTCGTGGGACCGGCAATCAGCCCCAGCATTTT
TRBJ1-1 . once TRBV7-3 CASSPNIGSFTEAFF TGTGCCAGCAGCCCTAACATAGGTTCGTTCACTGAAGCTTTCTTT
TRBJ2-5 . . TRBV7-9 CASSLYETQYF TGTGCCAGCAGCTTATATGAGACCCAGTACTTC
TRBJ2-1 TRBD1 . TRBV6-1 CASSDGQVSGQFF TGTGCCAGCAGTGATGGACAGGTCTCTGGGCAGTTCTTC
TRBJ2-6 TRBD1 . TRBV11-2 CASSSLRDRVSGANVLTF TGTGCCAGCAGCAGCCTCCGGGACAGGGTATCTGGGGCCAACGTCCTGACTTTC
TRBJ1-2 TRBD1 . TRBV5-1 CASSVVTGGPYGYTF TGCGCCAGCAGCGTGGTCACAGGGGGCCCCTATGGCTACACCTTC
TRBJ1-2 . . TRBV19 CASRRLGDTNYGYTF TGTGCCAGTAGGAGGTTAGGGGATACCAACTATGGCTACACCTTC
TRBJ1-3 TRBD1 . TRBV4-2 CASTYEDRSGNTIYF TGTGCCAGCACTTACGAGGACAGGTCGGGAAACACCATATATTTT
TRBJ2-7 TRBD1 few TRBV5-4 CASSLLTGGVGQYEQYF TGTGCCAGCAGCTTGCTGACAGGGGGCGTGGGCCAGTACGAGCAGTACTTC
TRBJ1-5 TRBD1 . TRBV2 CASLKEGQGNQPQHF TGTGCCAGCTTGAAGGAGGGACAGGGGAATCAGCCCCAGCATTTT
TRBJ2-6 TRBD2 . TRBV5-1 CASTHGRGIDSGANVLTF TGCGCCAGCACCCACGGGAGGGGTATAGACTCTGGGGCCAACGTCCTGACTTTC
TRBJ1-4 TRBD1 . TRBV12-5 CASGLTNVQGSGEKLFF TGTGCTAGTGGTTTGACAAATGTACAGGGGAGTGGTGAAAAACTGTTTTTT
TRBJ1-6 . . TRBV7-9 CASSSYGGGRGGSPLHF TGTGCCAGCAGCTCATATGGTGGAGGGCGGGGAGGTTCACCCCTCCACTTT
TRBJ1-6 . . TRBV6-2/TRBV6-3 CASSSFLTAYSPLHF TGTGCCAGCAGTTCCTTTTTGACTGCTTATTCACCCCTCCACTTT
TRBJ1-6 . . TRBV18 CASSPSPGAPLHF TGTGCCAGCTCACCCTCACCCGGCGCACCCCTCCACTTT
TRBJ1-5 . . TRBV19 CATRIGNQPQHF TGTGCCACCCGGATAGGCAATCAGCCCCAGCATTTT
TRBJ2-5 TRBD1 . TRBV7-2 CASSLSPWDRETQYF TGTGCCAGCAGCTTATCACCCTGGGACAGAGAGACCCAGTACTTC
TRBJ2-7 . . TRBV5-1 CASSPDYTSSYEQYF TGCGCCAGCAGCCCCGACTACACGAGCTCCTACGAGCAGTACTTC
TRBJ2-7 . . TRBV4-2 CASSQGPTGGGLEQYF TGTGCCAGCAGCCAAGGCCCCACTGGAGGGGGCCTCGAGCAGTACTTC
TRBJ1-2 TRBD1 few TRBV10-2 CASSATGEGYGYTF TGCGCCAGCAGTGCGACAGGGGAGGGCTATGGCTACACCTTC
TRBJ2-7 TRBD1 . TRBV27 CASSDIRGTGGLGQYF TGTGCCAGCAGTGACATACGAGGGACAGGGGGCCTCGGGCAGTACTTC
TRBJ2-1 TRBD2 . TRBV7-9 CASSLAGGPVNEQFF TGTGCCAGCAGCTTAGCGGGAGGGCCTGTCAATGAGCAGTTCTTC
TRBJ2-7 . . TRBV11-2 CASSLIHSSWEQYF TGTGCCAGCAGCCTCATTCACAGTTCTTGGGAGCAGTACTTC
TRBJ2-3 . once TRBV9 CASSVDAISTDTQYF TGTGCCAGCAGCGTAGACGCGATTAGCACAGATACGCAGTATTTT
TRBJ2-2 TRBD2 . TRBV7-3 CASSLSGRAGELFF TGTGCCAGCAGCTTAAGCGGGAGAGCCGGGGAGCTGTTTTTT
TRBJ2-3 . . TRBV5-1 CASSFGRGAVTDTQYF TGCGCCAGCAGCTTCGGACGGGGGGCGGTCACAGATACGCAGTATTTT
TRBJ2-3 . . TRBV6-5 CASSYSLGADTQYF TGTGCCAGCAGTTACTCGTTGGGGGCAGATACGCAGTATTTT
TRBJ2-3 TRBD2 . TRBV7-2 CASSLGNLAGTTDTQYF TGTGCCAGCAGCTTAGGTAACCTAGCGGGAACCACAGATACGCAGTATTTT
TRBJ2-7 . many TRBV5-1 CASSLDLGETYEQYF TGCGCCAGCAGCTTGGATCTGGGGGAGACCTACGAGCAGTACTTC
TRBJ1-5 TRBD1 . TRBV5-5 CASSSTGQGSWQPQHF TGTGCCAGCAGCTCAACCGGACAGGGAAGTTGGCAGCCCCAGCATTTT
TRBJ1-2 . . TRBV12-3/TRBV12-4 CASSLTGQRGYTF TGTGCCAGCAGTTTAACGGGCCAGCGTGGCTACACCTTC
TRBJ1-5 . . TRBV18 CASSQDSYQPQHF TGTGCCAGCTCACAGGACAGTTATCAGCCCCAGCATTTT
TRBJ1-5 . once TRBV3-1/TRBV3-2 CASSPGRGQPQHF TGTGCCAGCAGCCCGGGTCGGGGGCAGCCCCAGCATTTT
TRBJ1-5 TRBD1 . TRBV24-1 CATSDFGQAVNQPQHF TGTGCCACCAGTGATTTCGGACAGGCCGTTAATCAGCCCCAGCATTTT
TRBJ1-1 . . TRBV10-2 CASSEIGREAFF TGCGCCAGCAGTGAGATAGGTAGAGAAGCTTTCTTT
TRBJ1-1 . . TRBV6-5 CASSWGGRTEAFF TGTGCCAGCAGTTGGGGGGGCCGCACTGAAGCTTTCTTT
TRBJ2-1 TRBD2 . TRBV5-5 CASSLGGGRAPEQFF TGTGCCAGCAGCTTAGGAGGCGGGAGGGCCCCTGAGCAGTTCTTC
TRBJ2-7 . . TRBV27 CASSLKGAPYEQYF TGTGCCAGCAGTTTGAAAGGGGCCCCCTACGAGCAGTACTTC
TRBJ1-6 TRBD1 once TRBV5-1 CASSLNQGAYNSPLHF TGCGCCAGCAGCTTGAATCAGGGGGCCTACAATTCACCCCTCCACTTT
TRBJ2-7 . . TRBV7-9 CASSLVGRLRLDEQYF TGTGCCAGCAGCCTGGTTGGACGGCTGAGGCTTGACGAGCAGTACTTC
TRBJ2-1 . . TRBV19 CASSIEHLLRNEQFF TGTGCCAGTAGTATAGAACACCTTCTACGCAATGAGCAGTTCTTC